One and the same sample provided the 21 T cell receptor beta chains below, sequenced in a study of blood T cell repertoires in COVID-19. Only in-frame clones appear in the TCRdb table, and some are missing; sequencing was by immunoSEQ multiplex PCR. The table has 110,000 to 150,000 clones, around 82% seen once. Sequencing was done on a sample of peripheral blood. Source of these receptors: a human donor in a cohort sampled during active COVID-19.

The chain links TRBV5-1 to TRBJ2-7; 9 positions match TRBD1. V lost 0 bases, J lost 2 bases, and 6 bases stayed unmatched. The CDR3 is 16 amino acids. Germline V CDR1 and CDR2: SGHRS, YFSETQ. CDR3 region: CASSLVRQGGTYEQYF. Here the CDR3 DNA reads TGCGCCAGCAGCTTGGTGAGACAGGGGGGTACCTACGAGCAGTACTTC.

A note on this clone: At one end the junction does not follow the germline gene, possibly because of a read error. The gene calls are TRBV5-1 and TRBJ2-2; D is undetermined. Germline values: CDR1 SGHRS, CDR2 YFSETQ. This CDR3 region has 14 residues. The CDR3 protein is CANSWPQNTGELFF. In DNA form, the CDR3 reads TGCGCCAACAGCTGGCCACAGAACACCGGGGAGCTGTTTTTT.

This rearrangement joins TRBV7-2 to TRBJ2-7, with D maybe TRBD1 (6 bases). With 4 bases removed from V and 3 bases from J, the gap between germline ends came to 16 bases. The germline gives CDR1 SGHTA, CDR2 FQGNSA. The CDR3 is 15 residues long. CDR3 nucleotide sequence: TGTGCCAGCAGCTCCACCCAGGGACAAGACTACGAGCAGTACTTC. Its protein product is CASSSTQGQDYEQYF.

This clone was recorded once. This rearrangement joins TRBV5-4 to TRBJ1-2, with 9 nucleotides matching TRBD1. Trimming removed 1 base from V and 6 bases from J; junction bases left unmatched: 4. The CDR3 consists of 14 residues. From germline, CDR1 is SGHNT and CDR2 YYREEE (reference sequence). The CDR3 protein is CASSLTDRGDGYTF. CDR3 sequence (DNA): TGTGCCAGCAGCTTGACCGACAGGGGGGATGGCTACACCTTC.

This clone occurred once. The chain employs TRBV20-1 and TRBJ2-3; 8 positions match TRBD2. Losses at the gene ends were 3 bases for V and 0 bases for J; bases not matched to a gene: 11. From germline, CDR1 is DFQATT and CDR2 SNEGSKA (reference sequence). CDR3 length: 17 amino acids. Written as DNA, the CDR3 is TGCAGTGCTAGTCTGTTAGCGGGGCCGGTTAGCACAGATACGCAGTATTTT. Translating it yields CSASLLAGPVSTDTQYF.

This clone was seen once. The V and J genes are TRBV21-1 and TRBJ2-7; the table's TRBD1 call for D was not verified on the DNA. TRBV21-1 is described as a pseudogene. The CDR3 is 10 amino acids. CDR3 in DNA: TGTGCCGCCATGGCCGCCGAGCAGTACTTC. Translated: CAAMAAEQYF.

V is TRBV11-2 and J is TRBJ1-3; D ambiguous. Germline V gene sequence: CDR1 SGHAT, CDR2 FQNNGV. The CDR3 spans 11 residues. V lost 5 bases to trimming and J lost 6 bases, with 5 bases between them. In DNA form, the CDR3 reads TGTGCCAGCAGCCAGGAAAACACCATATATTTT. Its protein is CASSQENTIYF.

The rearrangement uses TRBV29-1 and TRBJ2-1, with D tentatively TRBD2 (7 bases). Germline V gene data show CDR1 as SQVTM and CDR2 as ANQGSEA. This CDR3 region has 14 residues. V shed 7 bases and J shed 0 bases, with 13 bases lying between them. The DNA of the CDR3 is TGCAGCGCAGCTGCGGGGGCCTCCTACAATGAGCAGTTCTTC. Protein: CSAAAGASYNEQFF.

The rearrangement links TRBV6-6 to TRBJ2-7; maybe TRBD2 (5 bases). CDR1 MNHNY and CDR2 SVGAGI come from the germline V gene (reference sequence). Trimming pared 2 bases from V and 6 bases from J, leaving 8 bases between. The CDR3 length is 12 residues. DNA of the CDR3: TGTGCCAGCAGTTACCCTGCGGGCGAGCAGTACTTC. It specifies CASSYPAGEQYF.

The sample holds one count of this clone. The genes are TRBV6-5 and TRBJ1-1, with D tentatively TRBD1 (6 bases). This CDR3 spans 15 amino acids. Germline V CDR1 and CDR2: MNHEY, SVGAGI. With 4 bases removed from V and 0 bases from J, the gap between germline ends came to 12 bases. CDR3 in DNA: TGTGCCAGCAGTTCAAGGGGGACGGTGAACACTGAAGCTTTCTTT. Protein sequence: CASSSRGTVNTEAFF.

The genes are TRBV6-6 and TRBJ2-3; 9 bases align to TRBD1. V was pared by 6 bases and J by 6 bases, with 10 bases of the junction left unmatched. The CDR3 is 15 residues long. CDR1 MNHNY and CDR2 SVGAGI come from the germline V gene (reference sequence). The CDR3 here is CASSPGRDRVDTQYF. CDR3 nucleotide sequence: TGTGCCAGCAGCCCAGGCCGGGACAGGGTCGATACGCAGTATTTT.

This clone turned up a few times. The V call is TRBV7-8, the J call TRBJ1-4, with D possibly matching TRBD1 (5 bases). The germline V gene has CDR1 SGHVS and CDR2 FQNEAQ. The CDR3 totals 15 residues. V dropped 6 bases and J dropped 3 bases, with 14 bases sitting between them. The CDR3 coding sequence is TGTGCCAGCAGGTTCGGACAAAAGGCTAATGAAAAACTGTTTTTT. This codes for CASRFGQKANEKLFF.

The sample holds one count of this clone. The chain employs TRBV10-1 and TRBJ1-6; D unresolved. Trimming removed 0 bases at V and 12 bases at J, with 9 bases between. Germline loops: CDR1 WNHNN, CDR2 SYGVQD (reference sequence). This CDR3 is 13 amino acids long. This chain's CDR3 is CASSESLGEPLHF. CDR3 DNA sequence: TGCGCCAGCAGTGAGTCTTTAGGAGAACCCCTCCACTTT.

The CDR3 protein is CASSRQGRNSPLHF. The CDR3 DNA sequence: TGTGCCAGCAGCCGACAGGGGAGAAATTCACCCCTCCACTTT. The chain carries TRBV7-9 and TRBJ1-6, with 8 bases aligning to TRBD1. V shed 5 bases, J shed 7 bases, and the junction held 4 bases outside the gene matches. This CDR3 has 14 amino acids. CDR1 SEHNR and CDR2 FQNEAQ come from the germline V gene (reference sequence).

The V call is TRBV7-2, the J call TRBJ2-5, with 8 positions matching TRBD2. This CDR3 is 16 amino acids long. Per germline, CDR1 SGHTA and CDR2 FQGNSA. The ends lost 2 bases at V and 0 bases at J; junction bases unmatched: 5. CDR3 protein: CASSLFRGGDQETQYF. The CDR3 DNA reads TGTGCCAGCAGCTTATTCCGGGGGGGAGACCAAGAGACCCAGTACTTC.

This sequence joins TRBV10-1 and TRBJ2-7, with D maybe TRBD1 (6 bases). The CDR3 consists of 13 residues. V was cut by 4 bases and J by 2 bases, with 9 bases left in between. Germline-derived CDR1 and CDR2 are WNHNN and SYGVQD (reference sequence). CDR3 sequence (DNA): TGCGCCAGCAGTGCGGCAGGGGCCTACGAGCAGTACTTC. It specifies CASSAAGAYEQYF.

The chain has TRBV7-3 and TRBJ1-1; D not certain. The CDR3 contains 13 residues. The ends were cut back, 3 bases at V and 2 bases at J, with 7 bases in the middle. Germline V gene lookup returns CDR1 SGHTA and CDR2 FQGTGA. CDR3 bases: TGTGCCAGCAGCTTGAGTGTTAACACTGAAGCTTTCTTT. Amino acid sequence: CASSLSVNTEAFF.

This rearrangement joins TRBV11-1 to TRBJ2-2, with 9 bases lining up with TRBD1. The CDR3 is 14 residues long. V lost 5 bases to trimming and J lost 6 bases; unmatched junction nucleotides: 4. Germline loops: CDR1 SGHAT, CDR2 FQDESV (reference sequence). CDR3 bases: TGTGCCAGCAGCGCCCGACAGGGGGCCGGGGAGCTGTTTTTT. The encoded protein is CASSARQGAGELFF.

This chain links TRBV5-1 with TRBJ2-1, with TRBD1 matching 8 bases. J was trimmed by 7 bases and V by 3 bases; bases with no gene match: 9. Looked up from germline, CDR1 is SGHRS and CDR2 is YFSETQ. The CDR3 totals 15 residues. The DNA of the CDR3 is TGCGCCAGCAGCTCGGGCCAGGGGGCAGGGAATGAGCAGTTCTTC. Its translation: CASSSGQGAGNEQFF.

The gene calls are TRBV3-1 (or the pseudogene TRBV3-2) and TRBJ2-4; D remains unclear. CDR1 is LGHDT and CDR2 is YNNKEL in the germline V gene (reference sequence). V was pared by 0 bases and J by 0 bases, with 6 bases between. CDR3 length equals 15 residues. CDR3 in DNA: TGTGCCAGCAGCCAAGATTCAGTAGCCAAAAACATTCAGTACTTC. Residues: CASSQDSVAKNIQYF.

The V call is TRBV2, the J call TRBJ1-5; the D is unclear. With 7 bases removed from V and 6 bases from J, the gap between germline ends came to 16 bases. Germline-derived CDR1 and CDR2 are SNHLY and FYNNEI. The CDR3 consists of 14 residues. This CDR3 reads CASTRGQNSQPQHF. For the CDR3, the DNA is TGTGCCAGCACCCGAGGTCAAAATAGTCAGCCCCAGCATTTT. Full variable domain (remainder filled in from reference TRBV2 and TRBJ1-5): EPEVTQTPSHQVTQMGQEVILRCVPISNHLYFYWYRQILGQKVEFLVSFYNNEISEKSEIFDDQFSVERPDGSNFTLKIRSTKLEDSAMYFCASTRGQNSQPQHFGDGTRLSIL.